Shown below are 21 T cell receptor beta chains from a single sample sequenced in a study of chemoradiotherapy in HPV16-positive cancers. Here immunoSEQ multiplex PCR was the method, and the copy in TCRdb shows in-frame clones only, minus some. The profile covers thousands of clones, with 65% to 85% appearing a single time and 15% to 20% taken by the ten largest. The specimen was tumor tissue, collected from a patient who underwent chemoradiotherapy. Receptors originate from a human donor with HPV-associated anogenital cancer.

This chain links TRBV2 with TRBJ2-4; perhaps TRBD1 as D (5 bases). Germline loops: CDR1 SNHLY, CDR2 FYNNEI. This CDR3 comprises 15 residues. The V and J ends lost 8 bases and 0 bases respectively, with 14 bases between them. The CDR3 spells CASSDTTVAKNIQYF. The CDR3 region has the DNA TGTGCCAGCTCGGACACTACCGTAGCCAAAAACATTCAGTACTTC.

The CDR3 DNA follows: TGTGCCAGCAGCCCCCGAGCGGGCGTCAAAAACATTCAGTACTTC. Translating gives CASSPRAGVKNIQYF. The chain recombines TRBV11-3 with TRBJ2-4, with D perhaps matching TRBD2 (6 bases). The CDR3 totals 15 residues. The germline gives CDR1 SGHNT, CDR2 YENEEA. V was trimmed by 5 bases and J by 3 bases, leaving 14 bases between them.

The chain is built from TRBV7-2 and TRBJ1-1, with a weak D call TRBD1 (6 bases). The CDR3 runs to 16 residues. The V and J ends lost 0 bases and 0 bases respectively, with 11 bases between them. CDR1 and CDR2 from the germline V gene are SGHTA and FQGNSA. CDR3: CASSLAQGTLNTEAFF. The CDR3 DNA reads TGTGCCAGCAGCTTAGCGCAGGGGACTCTGAACACTGAAGCTTTCTTT.

The J gene is TRBJ1-2, the V gene TRBV5-8; 11 positions agree with TRBD1. CDR3 size: 16 residues. The germline V gene encodes CDR1 SGHTS and CDR2 YDEGEE. V shed 1 base and J 2 bases; nucleotides not matched to a gene: 4. CDR3 in amino acids: CASSLHGTGGNYGYTF. The CDR3 coding sequence is TGTGCCAGCAGCTTGCATGGGACAGGGGGAAACTATGGCTACACCTTC. Looking up the rest from reference TRBV5-8 and TRBJ1-2 gives the full variable domain: EAGVTQSPTHLIKTRGQQATLRCSPISGHTSVYWYQQALGLGLQFLLWYDEGEERNRGNFPPRFSGRQFPNYSSELNVNALELEDSALYLCASSLHGTGGNYGYTFGSGTRLTVV.

The J gene is TRBJ2-3, the V gene TRBV10-3; D unresolved. The CDR3 runs to 9 residues. Germline CDR1 and CDR2: ENHRY and SYGVKD. V gave up 11 bases and J gave up 3 bases, with 3 bases separating them. The CDR3 spells CAGTDTQYF. The CDR3 DNA is TGTGCCGGAACAGATACGCAGTATTTT.

V gene TRBV5-1 combines with J gene TRBJ1-5; D possibly corresponds to TRBD1 (5 bases). The ends were cut back, 4 bases at V and 5 bases at J, with 13 bases in the middle. Per germline, CDR1 SGHRS and CDR2 YFSETQ. This CDR3 spans 14 amino acids. In nucleotides, the CDR3 is TGCGCCAGCAGCCAGGGCACCGCGGATCAGCCCCAGCATTTT. This sequence encodes CASSQGTADQPQHF.

V and J are TRBV4-3 and TRBJ2-1; 8 bases are shared with TRBD2. This CDR3 spans 16 amino acids. V was clipped by 0 bases and J by 0 bases; unmatched bases: 1. CDR1 is LGHNA and CDR2 is YSLEER in the germline V gene. As DNA, the CDR3 is TGCGCCAGCAGCCAAGAGAGCGGGGGCTCCTACAATGAGCAGTTCTTC. It translates to CASSQESGGSYNEQFF.

The rearrangement uses TRBV10-1 and TRBJ2-7; D is unresolved. The V end was cut by 4 bases, the J end by 6 bases, with 10 bases between. The CDR3 extends over 12 amino acids. Germline-derived CDR1 and CDR2 are WNHNN and SYGVQD (reference sequence). The CDR3: CASSAIGAEQYF. The CDR3 DNA sequence: TGCGCCAGCAGTGCCATCGGCGCCGAGCAGTACTTC.

The genes are TRBV6-1 and TRBJ2-7; TRBD2 matches at 12 bases. This CDR3 comprises 16 residues. The J segment lost 5 bases and the V segment lost 4 bases, leaving 9 bases of the junction unmatched. The germline CDR1 and CDR2 sequences are MNHNS and SASEGT. The CDR3 nucleotides read TGTGCCAGCAGTGCCCTGACTAGCGGGAGCCAGGACGAGCAGTACTTC. This translates into CASSALTSGSQDEQYF.

The V and J genes are TRBV19 and TRBJ1-4; D is uncertain. Between the trimmed V and J ends, which lost 5 bases and 3 bases, there was a span of 13 bases. Germline CDR1 LNHDA, CDR2 SQIVND (reference sequence). CDR3 size: 15 residues. CDR3 in DNA: TGTGCCAGTAGTGTAGGAGGAGCGGCTAATGAAAAACTGTTTTTT. Translation: CASSVGGAANEKLFF.

This clone has a single count. V is TRBV13 and J is TRBJ1-1; unclear D gene. Germline values: CDR1 PRHDT, CDR2 FYEKMQ (reference sequence). CDR3 length: 16 amino acids. With 5 bases removed from V and 0 bases from J, the gap between germline ends came to 16 bases. CDR3: CASSTPAGRLNTEAFF. The CDR3 coding sequence is TGTGCCAGCAGCACTCCGGCCGGGCGGCTGAACACTGAAGCTTTCTTT.

The chain joins TRBV5-1 to TRBJ2-7; D is perhaps TRBD1 (6 bases). From germline, CDR1 is SGHRS and CDR2 YFSETQ. CDR3 length: 12 residues. V was shortened by 4 bases and J by 6 bases, with 11 bases between the two germline ends. DNA of the CDR3: TGCGCCAGCAGCCAAGGGGGTGTCGAGCAGTACTTC. It translates to CASSQGGVEQYF. Complete variable domain (other parts from reference TRBV5-1 and TRBJ2-7): KAGVTQTPRYLIKTRGQQVTLSCSPISGHRSVSWYQQTPGQGLQFLFEYFSETQRNKGNFPGRFSGRQFSNSRSEMNVSTLELGDSALYLCASSQGGVEQYFGPGTRLTVT.

The rearrangement links TRBV13 to TRBJ2-1; the D gene is possibly TRBD1 (6 bases). This CDR3 is 15 amino acids long. The germline gives CDR1 PRHDT, CDR2 FYEKMQ (reference sequence). Trimming left V 5 bases short and J 1 base short, with 12 bases between. The CDR3 loop is CASSLTGISYNEQFF. The CDR3, as DNA: TGTGCCAGCAGCCTAACAGGGATTTCCTACAATGAGCAGTTCTTC.

The rearrangement joins TRBV28 to TRBJ1-4; maybe TRBD1 (6 bases). V lost 7 bases to trimming and J lost 5 bases, with 14 bases between them. This CDR3 is built from 14 residues. CDR1 MDHEN and CDR2 SYDVKM come from the germline V gene. In DNA, the CDR3 is TGTGCCAGCACCCCGGGGGGGGCGAATGAAAAACTGTTTTTT. Amino acid sequence: CASTPGGANEKLFF.

V is TRBV9 and J is TRBJ1-4, with TRBD1 matching over 7 bases. Trimming took 5 bases from V and 0 from J; bases not matched to a gene: 13. This CDR3 has 18 amino acids. Germline CDR1 is SGDLS and CDR2 is YYNGEE. The CDR3 protein is CASRVPDVRGSTNEKLFF. The CDR3 DNA reads TGTGCCAGCAGAGTGCCTGATGTCAGGGGGTCAACTAATGAAAAACTGTTTTTT.

This CDR3 reads CASSSSGVYNEQFF. Here the CDR3 DNA reads TGTGCCAGCAGTTCAAGCGGGGTATACAATGAGCAGTTCTTC. This chain links TRBV25-1 with TRBJ2-1; 7 nucleotides align to TRBD2. The germline V gene has CDR1 MGHDK and CDR2 SYGVNS. Losses at the gene ends were 5 bases for V and 4 bases for J; bases not matched to a gene: 5. The CDR3 sequence is 14 residues long.

This CDR3 reads CASSGAGSSYEQYF. The CDR3, as DNA: TGCGCCAGCAGTGGAGCAGGATCTTCCTACGAGCAGTACTTC. This chain uses TRBV10-2 with TRBJ2-7; D gene unclear. The CDR3 is 14 residues long. Trimming took off 4 bases at V and 1 base at J, with 11 bases between the two ends. Germline CDR1 and CDR2: WSHSY and SAAADI.

This clone was observed a few times. V usage is TRBV6-6 and J usage is TRBJ1-2; weak D call: TRBD1 (6 bases). CDR3 size: 14 residues. Germline CDR1 and CDR2: MNHNY and SVGAGI (reference sequence). With 6 bases removed from V and 8 bases from J, the gap between germline ends came to 19 bases. CDR3 residues: CASRSHSQGWGYTF. The CDR3 region has the DNA TGTGCCAGCAGATCCCATTCACAGGGTTGGGGCTACACCTTC.

This chain uses TRBV5-7 with TRBJ2-7; 15 nucleotides line up with TRBD2. TRBV5-7 is noted as an ORF with a role that remains uncertain. CDR3 length: 16 amino acids. The V gene end was trimmed by 5 bases and the J gene end by 4 bases; junction bases not matched to a gene: 7. The CDR3 here is CASRSPGTSGRYEQYF. CDR3 sequence (DNA): TGTGCCAGCAGATCCCCCGGGACTAGCGGGAGGTACGAGCAGTACTTC.

The chain combines TRBV27 with TRBJ2-1, with D hard to call. Germline V gene data show CDR1 as MNHEY and CDR2 as SMNVEV (reference sequence). CDR3 length: 12 amino acids. Trimming removed 6 bases from V and 5 bases from J, with 8 bases in between. The CDR3 region has the DNA TGTGCCAGCAGCCGGGCGAACAATGAGCAGTTCTTC. Translating gives CASSRANNEQFF.

The chain joins TRBV2 to TRBJ2-6; D is perhaps TRBD2 (5 bases). The germline CDR1 and CDR2 sequences are SNHLY and FYNNEI. The CDR3 consists of 15 residues. The V and J ends lost 2 bases and 2 bases respectively, with 7 bases between them. The CDR3 here is CASSERETGANVLTF. Here the CDR3 DNA reads TGTGCCAGCAGTGAAAGGGAGACTGGGGCCAACGTCCTGACTTTC. The variable domain in full, completed from reference TRBV2 and TRBJ2-6, reads EPEVTQTPSHQVTQMGQEVILRCVPISNHLYFYWYRQILGQKVEFLVSFYNNEISEKSEIFDDQFSVERPDGSNFTLKIRSTKLEDSAMYFCASSERETGANVLTFGAGSRLTVL.